This T cell receptor beta chain was sequenced during a study of T cells in Graves' hyperthyroidism and ophthalmopathy. For the study at large: Specimen type is peripheral blood, collected at initial diagnosis prior to any treatment.

Each 10 ml fresh peripheral blood draw supplied the PBMCs. Regions amplified from RNA transcripts were the TCR beta CDR3 regions. The HTBI primer set was used in a first-round RT-PCR of the TCR CDR3. TCRdb ran MiXCR on the multiplex PCR reads and lists one entry per CDR3 protein. The sample has roughly 840,000 distinct CDR3 sequences, 35% to 45% seen once; the top ten hold 7% to 10%. This clonotype was detected many times. The germline CDR1 and CDR2 sequences are SGDLS and YYNGEE. The CDR3 is made up of 14 amino acids. V was pared by 4 bases and J by 5 bases, with 15 bases between. The chain employs TRBV9 and TRBJ1-1; no clear D. The sequence derives from a man aged 18 to 29 with Graves' hyperthyroidism. The sequenced sample was blood. The CDR3 is CASSSSTPGTEAFF. The CDR3 nucleotides read TGTGCCAGCAGCTCCAGTACCCCCGGGACTGAAGCTTTCTTT.